The present entry profiles one T cell receptor (beta chain) with its context. This entry comes from a study of blood T cell repertoires in COVID-19. Data came from immunoSEQ multiplex PCR; TCRdb stores just in-frame clones and leaves some out. Here the sample spans approximately 82,000 clones, around 80% being singletons. The sequenced sample was peripheral blood. The TCR comes from a woman aged 70-85 years with acute or convalescent COVID-19.

CDR3 nucleotide sequence: TGTGCCAGCAGCGTTAAGCTTTGGGGGGAAACCGGGGAGCTGTTTTTT. It codes for CASSVKLWGETGELFF. The chain couples TRBV9 to TRBJ2-2, with a weak D call TRBD2 (6 bases). CDR1 is SGDLS, CDR2 YYNGEE, per germline. Trimming cost V 2 bases and J 5 bases, with 16 bases left between them. This CDR3 contains 16 residues.